Listed here is a single TCR beta chain. Its antigen is as yet unknown. Of the isolated RNA, all was reverse transcribed, and so the sequenced material was expressed TCRB transcripts. Sequenced by immunoSEQ multiplex PCR; TCRdb stores in-frame clones only, minus some. The sample consists of tens of thousands of clones, roughly 34% of them appearing once. The data stem from a study of beta chain features in type 1 diabetes. Study-wide background: There was similarity between patients and healthy donors in age, gender and cell yields. Sorted cells numbering some 110 million were examined across all samples. Regarding the study as a whole: Patients and controls would be equally affected if PCR favored shorter templates. More deletions and fewer insertions at VDJ junctions were found in patients with type 1 diabetes.

V was shortened by 7 bases and J by 1 base, with 10 bases between the two germline ends. CDR1 SNHLY and CDR2 FYNNEI come from the germline V gene. This CDR3 spans 13 amino acids. The receptor was derived from a woman in her late teens or twenties in good health. The chain recombines TRBV2 with TRBJ1-1, with TRBD1 as a possible D gene (5 bases). Sequenced: stem cell memory CD4+ T cells from blood. CDR3 nucleotide sequence: TGTGCCAGCACAGGACACCAGAACACTGAAGCTTTCTTT. This codes for CASTGHQNTEAFF.